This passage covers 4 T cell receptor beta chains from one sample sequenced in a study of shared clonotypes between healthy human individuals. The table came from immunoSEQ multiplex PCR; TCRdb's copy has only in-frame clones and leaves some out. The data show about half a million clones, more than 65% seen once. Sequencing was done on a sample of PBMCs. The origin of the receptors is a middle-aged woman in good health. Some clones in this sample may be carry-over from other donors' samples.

CDR3 DNA: TGTGCCAGCAGCTCGGACAGGGTGAACACTGAAGCTTTCTTT. Its protein is CASSSDRVNTEAFF. The genes are TRBV11-1 and TRBJ1-1, with TRBD1 matching 8 bases. V was clipped by 4 bases and J by 0 bases; unmatched bases: 1. The germline V gene encodes CDR1 SGHAT and CDR2 FQDESV (reference sequence). CDR3 length: 14 amino acids. Combining the CDR3 with reference TRBV11-1 and TRBJ1-1 gives the whole variable domain EAEVAQSPRYKITEKSQAVAFWCDPISGHATLYWYRQILGQGPELLVQFQDESVVDDSQLPKDRFSAERLKGVDSTLKIQPAELGDSAMYLCASSSDRVNTEAFFGQGTRLTVV.

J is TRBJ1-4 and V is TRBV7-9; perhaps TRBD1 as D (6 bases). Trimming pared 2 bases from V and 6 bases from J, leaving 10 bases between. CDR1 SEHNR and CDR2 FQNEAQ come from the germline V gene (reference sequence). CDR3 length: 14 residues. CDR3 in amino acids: CASSLSGVDEKLFF. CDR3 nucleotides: TGTGCCAGCAGCTTATCAGGGGTCGATGAAAAACTGTTTTTT.

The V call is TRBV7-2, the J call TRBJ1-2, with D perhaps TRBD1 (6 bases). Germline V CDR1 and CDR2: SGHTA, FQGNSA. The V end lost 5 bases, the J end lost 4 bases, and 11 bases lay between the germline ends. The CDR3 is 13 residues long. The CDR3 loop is CASSPGGRYGYTF. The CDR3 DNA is TGTGCCAGCAGCCCGGGGGGGCGCTATGGCTACACCTTC.

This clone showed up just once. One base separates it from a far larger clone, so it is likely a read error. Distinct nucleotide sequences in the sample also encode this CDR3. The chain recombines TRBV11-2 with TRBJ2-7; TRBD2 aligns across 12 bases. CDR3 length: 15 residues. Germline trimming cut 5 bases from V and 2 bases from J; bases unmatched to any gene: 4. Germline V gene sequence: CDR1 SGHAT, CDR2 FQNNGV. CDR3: CASSPLAGGAYEQYF. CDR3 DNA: TGTGCCAGCAGCCCCCTAGCGGGAGGGGCCTACGAGCAGTACTTC.